Presented here are 14 T cell receptor beta chains from one specimen sequenced in a study of blood T cell repertoires in COVID-19. Repertoires were generated with immunoSEQ multiplex PCR, while TCRdb's copy carries only in-frame clones and drops some. The data hold roughly 230,000 clones, with around 84% observed a single time. The specimen sequenced was peripheral blood. These receptor sequences come from a woman aged 80 or over with COVID-19, enrolled during active disease.

This chain joins TRBV30 and TRBJ2-1; 9 bases are a match to TRBD1. CDR3 size: 15 residues. The J segment lost 2 bases and the V segment lost 5 bases, leaving 7 bases of the junction unmatched. Germline V gene sequence: CDR1 GTSNPN, CDR2 SVGIG (reference sequence). The CDR3 region is CAWHSGTGTYNEQFF. The CDR3 DNA reads TGTGCCTGGCATTCGGGGACAGGGACCTACAATGAGCAGTTCTTC.

The rearrangement uses TRBV7-2 and TRBJ1-1; tentative D call: TRBD1 (6 bases). Deletions cut 5 bases from V and 7 bases from J, with 11 bases between. Germline V gene sequence: CDR1 SGHTA, CDR2 FQGNSA. The CDR3 has 12 amino acids. CDR3 region: CASSLDRYEAFF. CDR3 sequence (DNA): TGTGCCAGCAGCCTTGACAGGTATGAAGCTTTCTTT.

The chain combines TRBV5-8 with TRBJ1-5; TRBD1 matches at 8 bases. The CDR3 extends over 17 amino acids. Looked up from germline, CDR1 is SGHTS and CDR2 is YDEGEE. The ends lost 4 bases at V and 5 bases at J; junction bases unmatched: 14. CDR3 protein: CASSTGQGKEAYQPQHF. In nucleotides, the CDR3 is TGTGCCAGCAGCACCGGACAGGGAAAGGAGGCCTATCAGCCCCAGCATTTT.

This chain links TRBV6-2 or TRBV6-3 with TRBJ1-5; weak D call: TRBD1 (5 bases). There are 17 residues in the CDR3. With 2 bases removed from V and 5 bases from J, the gap between germline ends came to 19 bases. Germline CDR1 MNHEY, CDR2 SVGEGT. The CDR3 is CASSYIGAGGTHQPQHF. In nucleotides, the CDR3 is TGTGCCAGCAGTTACATAGGGGCCGGGGGGACTCATCAGCCCCAGCATTTT.

The chain couples TRBV24-1 to TRBJ2-5; 8 nucleotides agree with TRBD1. V trimming: 4 bases; J trimming: 4 bases; junction bases outside the gene matches: 4. Germline CDR1 is KGHDR and CDR2 is SFDVKD. The CDR3 runs 14 residues. The CDR3 DNA reads as TGTGCCACCAGTGAGACAGGACAGGGAGAGACCCAGTACTTC. Translating gives CATSETGQGETQYF.

The rearrangement links TRBV7-8 to TRBJ2-2, with TRBD2 matching 8 bases. In germline, CDR1 is SGHVS, CDR2 FQNEAQ. There are 18 residues in the CDR3. V lost 1 base to trimming and J lost 4 bases; unmatched junction nucleotides: 11. The CDR3 DNA is TGTGCCAGCAGCTTAGGGAAAGTTGGCGGGGGGTTCACCGGGGAGCTGTTTTTT. Protein: CASSLGKVGGGFTGELFF.

V and J are TRBV5-1 and TRBJ2-7, with D maybe TRBD1 (6 bases). CDR3 size: 13 residues. From germline, CDR1 is SGHRS and CDR2 YFSETQ. Trimming pared 2 bases from V and 6 bases from J, leaving 12 bases between. The CDR3 DNA sequence: TGCGCCAGCAGCTTTTCAGGGGCGGCCGAGCAGTACTTC. It specifies CASSFSGAAEQYF. Combining the CDR3 with reference TRBV5-1 and TRBJ2-7 gives the whole variable domain KAGVTQTPRYLIKTRGQQVTLSCSPISGHRSVSWYQQTPGQGLQFLFEYFSETQRNKGNFPGRFSGRQFSNSRSEMNVSTLELGDSALYLCASSFSGAAEQYFGPGTRLTVT.

The chain has TRBV24-1 and TRBJ2-3, with TRBD2 matching over 10 bases. The CDR3 length is 16 residues. Trimming removed 0 bases from V and 4 bases from J; junction bases left unmatched: 3. CDR1 is KGHDR and CDR2 is SFDVKD in the germline V gene. The chain's CDR3 is CATSDLGSGGSDTQYF. CDR3 in DNA: TGTGCCACCAGTGATTTGGGTAGCGGGGGGTCAGATACGCAGTATTTT.

The chain couples TRBV5-6 to TRBJ2-2, with a weak D call TRBD2 (6 bases). Trimming left V 4 bases short and J 0 bases short, with 13 bases between. CDR1 is SGHDT and CDR2 is YYEEEE in the germline V gene. This CDR3 has 16 residues. The CDR3 is CASSPRERSNTGELFF. The CDR3 coding sequence is TGTGCCAGCAGCCCCCGGGAGCGGTCGAACACCGGGGAGCTGTTTTTT.

The chain uses TRBV28 and TRBJ1-3, with a possible D match to TRBD1 (6 bases). Trimming removed 5 bases from V and 0 bases from J, with 11 bases in between. This CDR3 is 15 amino acids long. The germline V gene encodes CDR1 MDHEN and CDR2 SYDVKM. CDR3: CASSPADSSGNTIYF. DNA of the CDR3: TGTGCCAGCAGTCCCGCGGACAGCTCTGGAAACACCATATATTTT.

CDR3 sequence reads: CASSVIPGQKTTWDTIYF. In DNA, the CDR3 is TGTGCCAGCAGTGTTATACCGGGACAGAAGACCACCTGGGACACCATATATTTT. V usage is TRBV6-1 and J usage is TRBJ1-3; TRBD1 aligns across 7 bases. Germline V lookup: CDR1 MNHNS, CDR2 SASEGT. After removal of 4 bases from V and 8 bases from J, the junction contained 20 bases not matched to a gene. The CDR3 consists of 18 residues.

The chain employs TRBV10-3 and TRBJ1-4; 9 bases match TRBD1. The V and J ends lost 5 bases and 5 bases, in that order; junction bases with no gene match: 12. CDR3 size: 17 residues. Germline CDR1 and CDR2: ENHRY and SYGVKD. The CDR3 reads CAISRTGADSGNEKLFF. Written as DNA, the CDR3 is TGTGCCATCAGTAGGACAGGGGCGGATAGTGGGAATGAAAAACTGTTTTTT.

The chain has TRBV6-5 and TRBJ2-2; 7 nucleotides line up with TRBD2. J gave up 5 bases and V 6 bases, and 9 bases lay outside the gene matches. Germline assignment: CDR1 MNHEY and CDR2 SVGAGI. The CDR3 spans 15 residues. DNA of the CDR3: TGTGCCAGCAGACCTGGCGGGGGACGAACCGGGGAGCTGTTTTTT. It codes for CASRPGGGRTGELFF.

The chain employs TRBV5-4 and TRBJ2-7, with 7 bases lining up with TRBD1. CDR1 and CDR2 (germline): SGHNT, YYREEE (reference sequence). Trimming took 2 bases from V and 0 from J; bases not matched to a gene: 8. The CDR3 extends over 16 amino acids. CDR3 bases: TGTGCCAGCAGCTTAGGTCAGGGGGTCAACTCCTACGAGCAGTACTTC. Translated, it gives CASSLGQGVNSYEQYF.